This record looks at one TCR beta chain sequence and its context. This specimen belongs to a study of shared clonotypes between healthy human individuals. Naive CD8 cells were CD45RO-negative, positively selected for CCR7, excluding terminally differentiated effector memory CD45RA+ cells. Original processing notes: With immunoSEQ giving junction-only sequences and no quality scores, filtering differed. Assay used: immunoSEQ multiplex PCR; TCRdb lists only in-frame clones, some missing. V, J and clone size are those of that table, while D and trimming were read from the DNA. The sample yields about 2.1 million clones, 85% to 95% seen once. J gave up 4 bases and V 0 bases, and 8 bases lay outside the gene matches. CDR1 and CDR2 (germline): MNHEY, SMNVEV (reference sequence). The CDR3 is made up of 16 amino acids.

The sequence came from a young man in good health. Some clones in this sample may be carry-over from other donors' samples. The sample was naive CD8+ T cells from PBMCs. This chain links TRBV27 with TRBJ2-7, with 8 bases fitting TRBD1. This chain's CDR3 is CASSLSTGTGKYEQYF. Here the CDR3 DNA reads TGTGCCAGCAGTTTATCCACCGGGACAGGAAAATACGAGCAGTACTTC.